This T cell receptor beta chain is from a study of naive and memory T cell subsets. Sequential positive selection took CD4 T cells first, then CD8 T cells. Cells stained for CD3, CD4, CD8, CD45RA, CD27 and viability were sorted into four CD45RA/CD27 subsets. Both TRBC1 and TRBC2 were covered by a beta constant-region primer of two equimolar oligonucleotides. Nested alpha and beta constant-region primers with the SP2 primer drove four PCR rounds on ligated cDNA. TCRdb re-called the UMI-ligation and nested PCR reads with MiXCR, one entry per CDR3 protein. The sample contains roughly 24,000 distinct CDR3 sequences, about 10% of which appear only once. Concerning this clonotype: Its antigen is still unknown.

Study-wide results and caveats: Clonotypes here are unpaired alpha or beta chain sequences.

Sequenced: central memory CD8+ T cells from blood. The clonotype comes from a human donor in good health.

CDR3 nucleotides: TGTGCCAGTAGCCCCGAGGGCCCGGGCACCGGGGAGCTGTTTTTT. Translation: CASSPEGPGTGELFF. This chain links TRBV11-2 with TRBJ2-2; a possible D gene is TRBD2 (5 bases). Trimming shortened V by 9 bases and J by 4 bases, and 18 bases separated the two germline ends. The germline V gene has CDR1 SGHAT and CDR2 FQNNGV. The length of the CDR3 is 15 residues.